A selection of T cell receptor beta chains follows, all from one sample in a study of response to subunit inactivated influenza vaccine. One entry per CDR3 protein results from TCRdb running MiXCR on the RT-PCR reads. The profile shows a few hundred thousand distinct CDR3 sequences, around 7.9% of them singletons. The source material was PBMCs from blood, sampled less than 30 months after vaccination. The receptors originated from a man between 50 and 69 years old who received an inactivated influenza vaccine. Both conserved end residues are part of each CDR3. The D gene is left open where the match is weak. The listing skips clone size in some rows; elsewhere it reads once, few, many or a size class.

cdr3_nt | cdr3_aa | clone_size | d_call | j_call | v_call
TGTGCCAGCAAGTCCGACAGAAGCAATCAGCCCCAGCATTTT | CASKSDRSNQPQHF | many | . | TRBJ1-5 | TRBV2
TGTGCCAGCAGCCTGGCGGGACATACCTACGAGCAGTACTTC | CASSLAGHTYEQYF | many | . | TRBJ2-7 | TRBV7-9
TGTGCCAGCGGCCTGACTAGCGGTTACAATGAGCAGTTCTTC | CASGLTSGYNEQFF | few | TRBD2 | TRBJ2-1 | TRBV28
TGTGCCAGCGCCTCCGTGCCTGAAGGAAACACCATATATTTT | CASASVPEGNTIYF | . | . | TRBJ1-3 | TRBV3-1
TGCAGCGTTAACGACATAAACACCGGGGAGCTGTTTTTT | CSVNDINTGELFF | few | . | TRBJ2-2 | TRBV29-1
TGCAGTGCTAGAGATCTGACAGGGAACACTGAAGCTTTCTTT | CSARDLTGNTEAFF | few | . | TRBJ1-1 | TRBV20-1
TGTGCCAGCAGCTTAGTAGTGGTTAAGCAGTTCTTC | CASSLVVVKQFF | . | . | TRBJ2-1 | TRBV7-9
TGTGCCAGCAGCATCAGTGGGAACACTGAAGCTTTCTTT | CASSISGNTEAFF | . | . | TRBJ1-1 | TRBV6-1
TGCAGTGCTAGAGACGTGGGACCCTCTAATGAAAAACTGTTTTTT | CSARDVGPSNEKLFF | few | . | TRBJ1-4 | TRBV20-1
TGTGCCAGCAGCCAAAGGACTAGTCGCGAGCAGTACTTC | CASSQRTSREQYF | many | TRBD2 | TRBJ2-7 | TRBV3-1
TGTGCCAGCCGCAGCAGGAGACAGGGTGGCTACGAGCAGTACTTC | CASRSRRQGGYEQYF | many | TRBD1 | TRBJ2-7 | TRBV5-6
TGTGCCAGCAGTTTAAGAGAAAATTCACCCCTCCACTTT | CASSLRENSPLHF | many | . | TRBJ1-6 | TRBV12-3/TRBV12-4
TGTGCCAGCAGCCTACGGGGCAGTCCTTATTACTACGAGCAGTACTTC | CASSLRGSPYYYEQYF | many | . | TRBJ2-7 | TRBV9
TGTGCCATCAGTGCGAGCGGGAGTAAAAATGAGCAGTTCTTC | CAISASGSKNEQFF | many | TRBD2 | TRBJ2-1 | TRBV10-3
TGTGCCATCAGTGAGGCCCCAGGGGGAGTGTTGACTGAAGCTTTCTTT | CAISEAPGGVLTEAFF | many | TRBD1 | TRBJ1-1 | TRBV10-3
TGTGCCAGCAGCCTCAAATCGGGACAGGGGAATTCACCCCTCCACTTT | CASSLKSGQGNSPLHF | few | TRBD1 | TRBJ1-6 | TRBV3-1
TGTGCCAGCAGCCAAGTGGGTAATGTGGGGGAGCAGTACTTC | CASSQVGNVGEQYF | . | . | TRBJ2-7 | TRBV3-1
TGTGCCAGCAGCGCCACGGGACAGTCTAACTATGGCTACACCTTC | CASSATGQSNYGYTF | few | TRBD1 | TRBJ1-2 | TRBV5-6
TGTGCCAGTAGTTTTGGACAGTCGGCTTTCTTT | CASSFGQSAFF | . | . | TRBJ1-1 | TRBV19
TGTGCCAGCGACAGGGGGGATGAGCAGTTCTTC | CASDRGDEQFF | . | TRBD1 | TRBJ2-1 | TRBV6-2/TRBV6-3
TGTGCCTGGAGTAAAACCCTTGGAAACACCATATATTTT | CAWSKTLGNTIYF | many | . | TRBJ1-3 | TRBV30
TGCGCCAGCAGCCAAGGGGTACGACAATTACAAGAGACCCAGTACTTC | CASSQGVRQLQETQYF | . | . | TRBJ2-5 | TRBV4-1
TGCGCCAGCAGCTTGGACCTACTAGCGGGAGGGCCCAATGAGCAGTTCTTC | CASSLDLLAGGPNEQFF | many | TRBD2 | TRBJ2-1 | TRBV5-1
TGCAGTGCTAGAGATTCAACCGGGGCGTATGGAAACACCATATATTTT | CSARDSTGAYGNTIYF | . | . | TRBJ1-3 | TRBV20-1
TGTGCCAGCTCACCCCGAGGGGGGGAGGGAGTGAAGGAGCCCCAGCATTTT | CASSPRGGEGVKEPQHF | . | . | TRBJ1-5 | TRBV18
TGTGCCAGCAGCCAAGGGGCCTTACAGGGATACGAGCAGTACTTC | CASSQGALQGYEQYF | . | . | TRBJ2-7 | TRBV4-2
TGCGCCAGCAGCTCCGGGGGTCTATACTATGGCTACACCTTC | CASSSGGLYYGYTF | . | . | TRBJ1-2 | TRBV5-1
TGTGCCAGCAGTTTAAGGGATTCCGGCACCGGGGAGCTGTTTTTT | CASSLRDSGTGELFF | many | . | TRBJ2-2 | TRBV27
TGTGCCAGCAGCGTCTCCTCGATGGCGAACACCGGGGAGCTGTTTTTT | CASSVSSMANTGELFF | many | . | TRBJ2-2 | TRBV9
TGCAGTGCCCCGATTGGGGGACACTCCTACGAGCAGTACTTC | CSAPIGGHSYEQYF | . | . | TRBJ2-7 | TRBV20-1
TGTGCCAGCAGTGAATCCCCCCCAGGGGGCTGGAGAGATACGCAGTATTTT | CASSESPPGGWRDTQYF | few | TRBD1 | TRBJ2-3 | TRBV6-1
TGCAGCGTTGAATCGGTGAGGGGCCACGAGCAGTACTTC | CSVESVRGHEQYF | many | . | TRBJ2-7 | TRBV29-1
TGCAGTGCTAGAGGGTGGACTAGCGGGAAACTCGACTCCTACAATGAGCAGTTCTTC | CSARGWTSGKLDSYNEQFF | few | TRBD2 | TRBJ2-1 | TRBV20-1
TGCGCCAGCAGCCATGGGACCTCAACTAATGAAAAACTGTTTTTT | CASSHGTSTNEKLFF | many | . | TRBJ1-4 | TRBV5-1
TGTGCCAGCAGCTCCCGGACAGGGAAGACTGAAGCTTTCTTT | CASSSRTGKTEAFF | many | TRBD1 | TRBJ1-1 | TRBV7-9
TGTGCCATCAGTGAGCCTAGCTCGAACAATGAGCAGTTCTTC | CAISEPSSNNEQFF | . | . | TRBJ2-1 | TRBV10-3
TGTGCCAGCAGTCCCCCCAGCGGGGGGGCCACAGATACGCAGTATTTT | CASSPPSGGATDTQYF | . | TRBD2 | TRBJ2-3 | TRBV12-3/TRBV12-4
TGTGCCACCAGCAGGCCGGGACGCCACTCTGGAAACACCATATATTTT | CATSRPGRHSGNTIYF | . | . | TRBJ1-3 | TRBV15
TGCGCCAGCAGCCGACAGGGGCGCTACAATGAGCAGTTCTTC | CASSRQGRYNEQFF | many | TRBD1 | TRBJ2-1 | TRBV5-1
TGTGCCAGCAGTTTATGGGCCTCGAGCACAGATACGCAGTATTTT | CASSLWASSTDTQYF | . | . | TRBJ2-3 | TRBV27